This T cell receptor beta chain came from a study of blood T cell repertoires in COVID-19. This clone has just one count. This CDR3 region has 15 residues. V shed 4 bases and J 4 bases; nucleotides not matched to a gene: 10. From germline, CDR1 is KGHSH and CDR2 LQKENI. Generated by immunoSEQ multiplex PCR, the TCRdb table keeps only in-frame clones and is missing some. This repertoire shows more than 25,000 clones, around 84% found once; its top ten account for roughly 13%. The receptor was isolated from a human donor in a cohort sampled during active COVID-19. V is TRBV18 and J is TRBJ2-7; 7 bases are shared with TRBD1. The sequenced sample was peripheral blood. CDR3 bases: TGTGCCAGCTCACGAGACAGGGTCCGTGTATACGAGCAGTACTTC. It yields the protein CASSRDRVRVYEQYF. Using reference TRBV18 and TRBJ2-7 for the parts outside the CDR3, the full variable domain is NAGVMQNPRHLVRRRGQEARLRCSPMKGHSHVYWYRQLPEEGLKFMVYLQKENIIDESGMPKERFSAEFPKEGPSILRIQQVVRGDSAAYFCASSRDRVRVYEQYFGPGTRLTVT.